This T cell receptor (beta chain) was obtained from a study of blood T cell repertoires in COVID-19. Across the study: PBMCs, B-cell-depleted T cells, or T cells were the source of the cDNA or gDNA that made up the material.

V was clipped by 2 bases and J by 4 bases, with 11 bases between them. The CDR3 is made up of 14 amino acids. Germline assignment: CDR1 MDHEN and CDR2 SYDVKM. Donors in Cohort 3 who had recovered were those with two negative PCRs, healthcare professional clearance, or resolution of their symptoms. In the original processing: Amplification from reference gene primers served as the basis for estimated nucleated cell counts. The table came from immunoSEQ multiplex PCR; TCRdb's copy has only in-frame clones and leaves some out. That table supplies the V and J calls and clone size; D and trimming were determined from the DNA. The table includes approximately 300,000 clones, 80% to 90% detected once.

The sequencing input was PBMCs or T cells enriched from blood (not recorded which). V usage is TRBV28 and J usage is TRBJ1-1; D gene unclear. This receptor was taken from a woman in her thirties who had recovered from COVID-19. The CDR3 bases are TGTGCCAGCAGTTTAATCTCCGAGAGCACTGAAGCTTTCTTT. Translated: CASSLISESTEAFF.